This T cell receptor beta chain emerged from a study of blood T cell repertoires in COVID-19. The CDR3 is 15 residues long. Germline V lookup: CDR1 SGDLS, CDR2 YYNGEE. The ends lost 4 bases at V and 3 bases at J; junction bases unmatched: 7. Sequencing used immunoSEQ multiplex PCR; TCRdb keeps in-frame clones, though not all of them. In the table there are approximately 89,000 clones, under 85% of which are singletons. The sequencing sample was made of peripheral blood. The TCR was taken from a man between 65 and 79 years old with acute or convalescent COVID-19. This sequence joins TRBV9 and TRBJ1-2; the match to TRBD1 covers 9 bases. The CDR3: CASSLRDRADYGYTF. In nucleotides, the CDR3 is TGTGCCAGCAGCCTCCGGGACAGGGCGGACTATGGCTACACCTTC. The entire variable domain, with the rest obtained from reference TRBV9 and TRBJ1-2, is as follows: DSGVTQTPKHLITATGQRVTLRCSPRSGDLSVYWYQQSLDQGLQFLIQYYNGEERAKGNILERFSAQQFPDLHSELNLSSLELGDSALYFCASSLRDRADYGYTFGSGTRLTVV.